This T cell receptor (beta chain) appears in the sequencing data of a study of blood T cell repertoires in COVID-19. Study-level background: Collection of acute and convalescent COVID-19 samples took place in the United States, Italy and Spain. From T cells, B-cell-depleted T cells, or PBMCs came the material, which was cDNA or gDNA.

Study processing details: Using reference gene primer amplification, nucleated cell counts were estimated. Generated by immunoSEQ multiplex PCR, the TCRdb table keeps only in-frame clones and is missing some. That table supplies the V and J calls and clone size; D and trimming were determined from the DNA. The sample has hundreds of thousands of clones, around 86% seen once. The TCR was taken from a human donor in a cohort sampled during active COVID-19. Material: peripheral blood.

CDR3 in DNA: TGTGCCAGCAGTTTGGCCACTCGCGGGAGGTGGAATGAGCAGTTCTTC. Its protein is CASSLATRGRWNEQFF. The rearrangement joins TRBV27 to TRBJ2-1, with 8 nucleotides matching TRBD2. Germline V gives CDR1 MNHEY, CDR2 SMNVEV (reference sequence). J lost 7 bases, V lost 3 bases, and 11 bases had no gene match. There are 16 residues in the CDR3.